One and the same sample provided the 10 T cell receptor beta chains below, sequenced in a study of breast tumors, draining lymph nodes, adjacent tissues. TCRdb re-analysed the multiplex PCR reads in MiXCR, keeping a single row per CDR3 protein. The sample holds approximately 210,000 distinct CDR3 sequences; 32% are singletons and the top ten take over 1.1%. Axillary draining lymph nodes of breast cancer patients supplied the node samples. The sample taken for sequencing was axillary lymph node tissue. The receptors shown here come from a female donor with breast cancer. Some clones in this sample may be carry-over from other donors' samples.

This clonotype was seen ten or more times. This chain uses TRBV5-6 with TRBJ1-3, with D unresolved. This CDR3 region has 13 residues. Germline CDR1 SGHDT, CDR2 YYEEEE. V lost 0 bases and J lost 5, with 6 bases in between. CDR3 loop: CASSLGRRNTIYF. CDR3 coding DNA: TGTGCCAGCAGCTTGGGGAGGCGAAACACCATATATTTT.

This clonotype was detected ten times or more. This rearrangement joins TRBV7-9 to TRBJ2-7; D is unclear. CDR1 and CDR2 from the germline V gene are SEHNR and FQNEAQ (reference sequence). This CDR3 is built from 11 residues. V dropped 5 bases and J dropped 6 bases, with 8 bases sitting between them. The CDR3 sequence is CASSDSSEQYF. CDR3 nucleotide sequence: TGTGCCAGCAGCGATTCTAGCGAGCAGTACTTC.

This clonotype showed up many times. The V gene is TRBV3-1, the J gene TRBJ2-5; D remains unclear. V dropped 4 bases and J dropped 3 bases, with 12 bases sitting between them. Germline loops: CDR1 LGHDT, CDR2 YNNKEL (reference sequence). The CDR3 is made up of 14 amino acids. The CDR3 sequence: CASSPRPAEETQYF. CDR3 coding DNA: TGTGCCAGCAGCCCCCGACCCGCGGAAGAGACCCAGTACTTC.

Comment on this clonotype: A clone one base away is much larger, so this may be a read error. The chain carries TRBV11-2 and TRBJ2-2; tentative D call: TRBD1 (5 bases). V shed 4 bases and J shed 1 base, with 7 bases lying between them. Germline-derived CDR1 and CDR2 are SGHAT and FQNNGV. The CDR3 has 14 amino acids. The CDR3 sequence: CASSSDRNTGELFF. In DNA form, the CDR3 reads TGTGCCAGCAGCTCCGACAGGAACACCGGGGAGCTGTTTTTT.

This clonotype was seen just once. V gene TRBV27 combines with J gene TRBJ1-6; D not certain. CDR1 and CDR2 (germline): MNHEY, SMNVEV (reference sequence). V lost 1 base and J 7 bases, leaving 14 bases between the germline ends. The length of the CDR3 is 16 residues. Here the CDR3 DNA reads TGTGCCAGCAGTTTATTTCGGGCTTCACGGAATTCACCCCTCCACTTT. This translates into CASSLFRASRNSPLHF.

This rearrangement joins TRBV20-1 to TRBJ1-1; 7 nucleotides agree with TRBD1. J was trimmed by 0 bases and V by 0 bases; bases with no gene match: 7. CDR3 length equals 16 residues. Looked up from germline, CDR1 is DFQATT and CDR2 is SNEGSKA (reference sequence). The CDR3 sequence: CSARDYLTGMNTEAFF. As DNA, the CDR3 is TGCAGTGCTAGAGATTACCTGACAGGGATGAACACTGAAGCTTTCTTT.

About this clonotype: Germline is not matched at one junction end, which may reflect a read error. CDR3: CSVILAGGRDAQYF. CDR3 bases: TGCAGCGTGATTCTAGCGGGAGGAAGAGATGCGCAGTATTTT. The chain recombines TRBV29-1 with TRBJ2-3; 11 nucleotides line up with TRBD2. The germline V gene has CDR1 SQVTM and CDR2 ANQGSEA. This CDR3 region has 14 residues.

V is TRBV10-1 and J is TRBJ2-3; D gene unclear. V was clipped by 2 bases and J by 2 bases, with 11 bases between them. Looked up from germline, CDR1 is WNHNN and CDR2 is SYGVQD (reference sequence). The CDR3 covers 15 residues. The CDR3 reads CASSEGNHPTDTQYF. The CDR3 region has the DNA TGCGCCAGCAGTGAGGGGAATCATCCCACAGATACGCAGTATTTT.

A note on this clonotype: A read error may be the cause here, since a much bigger clone is one base away. V gene TRBV15 combines with J gene TRBJ2-2; TRBD2 is a possible D gene (5 bases). Germline V CDR1 and CDR2: LNHNV, YYDKDF (reference sequence). The CDR3 sequence is 13 residues long. The CDR3 region is CATSRAQAGEQFF. As DNA, the CDR3 is TGTGCCACCAGCAGAGCCCAGGCCGGGGAGCAGTTTTTT.

This clonotype was picked up many times. The chain employs TRBV7-9 and TRBJ1-2; TRBD1 might be the D (5 bases). This CDR3 has 14 residues. Trimming took off 1 base at V and 7 bases at J, with 13 bases between the two ends. From germline, CDR1 is SEHNR and CDR2 FQNEAQ (reference sequence). This CDR3 is CASSLEAGTSGYTF. For the CDR3, the DNA is TGTGCCAGCAGCTTAGAGGCTGGGACCAGTGGCTACACCTTC.